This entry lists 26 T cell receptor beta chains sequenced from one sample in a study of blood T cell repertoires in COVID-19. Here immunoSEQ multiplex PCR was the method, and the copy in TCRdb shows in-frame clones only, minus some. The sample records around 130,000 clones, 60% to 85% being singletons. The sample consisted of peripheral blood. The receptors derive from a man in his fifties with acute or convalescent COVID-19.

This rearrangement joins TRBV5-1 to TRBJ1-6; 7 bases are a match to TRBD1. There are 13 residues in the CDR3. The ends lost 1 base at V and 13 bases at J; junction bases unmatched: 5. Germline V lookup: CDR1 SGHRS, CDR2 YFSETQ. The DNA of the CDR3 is TGCGCCAGCAGCTTGCGGGCAGGGGGTCCCCTCCACTTT. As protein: CASSLRAGGPLHF.

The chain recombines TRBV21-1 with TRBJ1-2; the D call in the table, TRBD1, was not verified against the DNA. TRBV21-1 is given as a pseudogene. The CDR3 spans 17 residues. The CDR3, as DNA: TGTGCCAGCAGCGAAAACCGGAAAGGACAAGCTAACTATGGCTACACCTTC. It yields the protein CASSENRKGQANYGYTF.

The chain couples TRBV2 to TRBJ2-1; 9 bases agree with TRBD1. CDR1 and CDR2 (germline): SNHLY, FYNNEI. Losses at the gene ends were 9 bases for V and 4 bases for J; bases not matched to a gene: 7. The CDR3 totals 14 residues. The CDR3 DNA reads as TGTGCCAGATCCCGGGACAGGGCATACAATGAGCAGTTCTTC. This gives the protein CARSRDRAYNEQFF.

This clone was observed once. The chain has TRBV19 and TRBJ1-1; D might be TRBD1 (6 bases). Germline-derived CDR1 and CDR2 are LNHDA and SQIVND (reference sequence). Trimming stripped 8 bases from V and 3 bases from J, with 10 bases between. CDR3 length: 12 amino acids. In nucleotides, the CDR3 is TGTGCCAGTTTACAGGGATACACTGAAGCTTTCTTT. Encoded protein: CASLQGYTEAFF.

CDR3 sequence: CASSLKGAGANVLTF. In DNA, the CDR3 is TGCGCCAGCAGCTTGAAGGGGGCTGGGGCCAACGTCCTGACTTTC. The chain links TRBV5-1 to TRBJ2-6, with D possibly TRBD1 on 6 matching bases. The CDR3 has 15 amino acids. CDR1 and CDR2 from the germline V gene are SGHRS and YFSETQ. Trimming stripped 1 base from V and 2 bases from J, with 7 bases between. Variable domain in full (rest from reference TRBV5-1 and TRBJ2-6): KAGVTQTPRYLIKTRGQQVTLSCSPISGHRSVSWYQQTPGQGLQFLFEYFSETQRNKGNFPGRFSGRQFSNSRSEMNVSTLELGDSALYLCASSLKGAGANVLTFGAGSRLTVL.

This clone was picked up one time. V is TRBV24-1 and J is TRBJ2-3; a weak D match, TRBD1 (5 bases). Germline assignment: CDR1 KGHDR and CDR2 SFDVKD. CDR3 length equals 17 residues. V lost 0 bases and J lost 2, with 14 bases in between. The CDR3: CATSDLYRIWPTDTQYF. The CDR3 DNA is TGTGCCACCAGTGATTTGTACAGGATCTGGCCCACAGATACGCAGTATTTT.

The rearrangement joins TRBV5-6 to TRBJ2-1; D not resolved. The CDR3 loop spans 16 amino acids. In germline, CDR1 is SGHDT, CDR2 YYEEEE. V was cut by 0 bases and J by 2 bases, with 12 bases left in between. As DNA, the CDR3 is TGTGCCAGCAGCTTGGGCATGCGGAGCACCTACAATGAGCAGTTCTTC. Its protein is CASSLGMRSTYNEQFF.

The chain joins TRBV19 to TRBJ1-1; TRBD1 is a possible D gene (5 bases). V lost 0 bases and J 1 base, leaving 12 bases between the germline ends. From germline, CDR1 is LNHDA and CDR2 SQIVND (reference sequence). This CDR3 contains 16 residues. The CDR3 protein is CASSIDSGHSNTEAFF. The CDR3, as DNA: TGTGCCAGTAGTATAGATTCCGGACACTCGAACACTGAAGCTTTCTTT.

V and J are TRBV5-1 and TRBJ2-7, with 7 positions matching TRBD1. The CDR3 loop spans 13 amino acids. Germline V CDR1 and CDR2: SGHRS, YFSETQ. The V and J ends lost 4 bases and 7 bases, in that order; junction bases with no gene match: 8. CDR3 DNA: TGCGCCAGCAGCCTACAGGGGATCTGGGAGCAGTACTTC. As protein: CASSLQGIWEQYF.

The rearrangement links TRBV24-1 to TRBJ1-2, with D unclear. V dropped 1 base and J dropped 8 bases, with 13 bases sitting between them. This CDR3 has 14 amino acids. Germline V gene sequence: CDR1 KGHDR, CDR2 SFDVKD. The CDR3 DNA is TGTGCCACCAGTGATTTACCCGGGAGAGGGGGCTACACCTTC. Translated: CATSDLPGRGGYTF.

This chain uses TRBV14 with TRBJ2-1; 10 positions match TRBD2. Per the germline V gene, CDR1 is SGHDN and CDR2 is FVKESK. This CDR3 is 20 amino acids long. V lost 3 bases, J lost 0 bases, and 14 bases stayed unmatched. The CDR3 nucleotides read TGTGCCAGCAGCCACATCACCCGGCTAGCGGGGGACCGCTCCTACAATGAGCAGTTCTTC. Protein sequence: CASSHITRLAGDRSYNEQFF.

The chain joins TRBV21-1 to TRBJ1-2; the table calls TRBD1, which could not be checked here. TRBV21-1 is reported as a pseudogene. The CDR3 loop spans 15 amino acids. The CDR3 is CASSNGTLPSYGYTF. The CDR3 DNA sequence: TGTGCCAGCAGCAACGGGACACTTCCCTCCTATGGCTACACCTTC.

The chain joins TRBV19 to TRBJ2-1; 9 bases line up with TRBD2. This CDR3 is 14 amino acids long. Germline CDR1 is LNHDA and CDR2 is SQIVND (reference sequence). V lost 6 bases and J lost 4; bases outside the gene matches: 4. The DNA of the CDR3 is TGTGCCAGTAGGGGACTAGCTTCATACAATGAGCAGTTCTTC. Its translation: CASRGLASYNEQFF.

The CDR3 coding sequence is TGTGCCATCAGTCGGGACAGGGGGACCTACGAGCAGTACGTC. It specifies CAISRDRGTYEQYV. The J gene is TRBJ2-7, the V gene TRBV10-3; 11 bases map to TRBD1. This CDR3 contains 14 residues. The V and J ends lost 5 bases and 2 bases, in that order; junction bases with no gene match: 2. Germline CDR1 reads ENHRY; CDR2 reads SYGVKD.

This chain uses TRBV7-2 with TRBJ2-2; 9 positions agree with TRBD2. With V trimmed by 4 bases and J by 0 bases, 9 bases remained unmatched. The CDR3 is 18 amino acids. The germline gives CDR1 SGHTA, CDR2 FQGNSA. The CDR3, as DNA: TGTGCCAGCAGCTGGGGACTAGCTCCCTACGCGAACACCGGGGAGCTGTTTTTT. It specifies CASSWGLAPYANTGELFF.

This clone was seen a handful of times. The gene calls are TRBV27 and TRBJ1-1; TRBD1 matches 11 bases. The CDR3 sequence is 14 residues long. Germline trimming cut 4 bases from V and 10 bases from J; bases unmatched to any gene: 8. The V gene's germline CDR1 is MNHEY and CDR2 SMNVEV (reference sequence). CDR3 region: CASSSLGQGARAFF. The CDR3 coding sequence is TGTGCCAGCAGTTCCCTAGGACAGGGGGCGCGAGCTTTCTTT.

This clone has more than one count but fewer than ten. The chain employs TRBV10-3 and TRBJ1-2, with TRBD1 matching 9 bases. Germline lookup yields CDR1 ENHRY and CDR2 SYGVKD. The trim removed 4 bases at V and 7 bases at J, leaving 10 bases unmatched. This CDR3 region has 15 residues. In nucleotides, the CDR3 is TGTGCCATCAGTGCCCGAGGGACAGGGACCGGTGGCTACACCTTC. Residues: CAISARGTGTGGYTF.

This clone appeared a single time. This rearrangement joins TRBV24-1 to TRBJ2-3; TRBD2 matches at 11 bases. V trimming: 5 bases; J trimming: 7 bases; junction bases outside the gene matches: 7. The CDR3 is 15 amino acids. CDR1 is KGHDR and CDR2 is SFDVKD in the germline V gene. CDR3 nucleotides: TGTGCCACCAGTGTGGGTAGCGGGGGGGTAAATACGCAGTATTTT. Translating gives CATSVGSGGVNTQYF.

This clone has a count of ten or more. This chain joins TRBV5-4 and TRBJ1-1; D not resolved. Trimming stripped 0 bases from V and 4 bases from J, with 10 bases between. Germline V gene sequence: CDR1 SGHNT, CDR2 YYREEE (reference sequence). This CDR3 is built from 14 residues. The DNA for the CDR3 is TGTGCCAGCAGCTTGGACCTCAGTGGCACTGAAGCTTTCTTT. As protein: CASSLDLSGTEAFF.

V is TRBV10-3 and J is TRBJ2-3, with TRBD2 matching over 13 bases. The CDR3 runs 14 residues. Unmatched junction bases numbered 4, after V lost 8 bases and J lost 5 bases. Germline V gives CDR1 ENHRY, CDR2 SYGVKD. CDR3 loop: CAISGTSGVDTQYF. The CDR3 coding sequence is TGTGCCATCTCGGGGACTAGCGGGGTAGATACGCAGTATTTT.

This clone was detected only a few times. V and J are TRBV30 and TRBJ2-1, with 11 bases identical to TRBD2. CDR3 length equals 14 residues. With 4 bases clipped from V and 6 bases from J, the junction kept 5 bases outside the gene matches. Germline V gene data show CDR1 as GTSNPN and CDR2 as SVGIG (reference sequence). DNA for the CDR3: TGTGCCTGGAAGGCTAGCGGGGGGAGCAATGAGCAGTTCTTC. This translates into CAWKASGGSNEQFF.

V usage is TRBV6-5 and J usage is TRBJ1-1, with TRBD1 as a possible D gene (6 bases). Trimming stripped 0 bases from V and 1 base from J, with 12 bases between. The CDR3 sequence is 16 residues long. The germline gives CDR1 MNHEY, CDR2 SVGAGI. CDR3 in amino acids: CASSYSTGITNTEAFF. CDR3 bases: TGTGCCAGCAGTTACTCGACAGGAATAACGAACACTGAAGCTTTCTTT.

The CDR3 protein is CASSLGQTSYEQYF. Here the CDR3 DNA reads TGCGCCAGCAGCTTGGGACAGACCTCCTACGAGCAGTACTTC. This chain connects TRBV5-1 to TRBJ2-7, with D perhaps TRBD1 (5 bases). CDR3 length equals 14 residues. The V end lost 0 bases, the J end lost 0 bases, and 7 bases lay between the germline ends. Germline V gene sequence: CDR1 SGHRS, CDR2 YFSETQ.

Here the CDR3 DNA reads TGTGCCAGCAGCGCACAGGGGATTGGGGAGACCCAGTACTTC. This translates into CASSAQGIGETQYF. The chain couples TRBV7-7 to TRBJ2-5; 7 bases match TRBD1. The length of the CDR3 is 14 residues. The V and J ends lost 5 bases and 5 bases, in that order; junction bases with no gene match: 8. Germline V gene sequence: CDR1 SSHAT, CDR2 FNYEAQ (reference sequence).

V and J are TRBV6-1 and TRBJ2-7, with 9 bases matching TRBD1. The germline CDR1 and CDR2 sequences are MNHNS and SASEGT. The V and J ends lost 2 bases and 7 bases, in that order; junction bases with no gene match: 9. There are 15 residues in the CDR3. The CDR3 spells CASSEIRTGVGEQYV. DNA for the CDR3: TGTGCCAGCAGTGAAATTAGGACAGGGGTCGGGGAGCAGTACGTC.

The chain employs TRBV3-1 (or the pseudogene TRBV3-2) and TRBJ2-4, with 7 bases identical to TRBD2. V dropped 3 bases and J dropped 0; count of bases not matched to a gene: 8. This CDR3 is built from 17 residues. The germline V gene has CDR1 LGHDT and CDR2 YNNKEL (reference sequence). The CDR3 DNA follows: TGTGCCAGCAGCCAGCGTCCGGGACTACTAGCCAAAAACATTCAGTACTTC. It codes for CASSQRPGLLAKNIQYF.